The next 23 T cell receptor beta chains were all read from a single sample in a study of cytomegalovirus exposure and HLA in healthy donors. Some clones are missing from TCRdb's copy, which holds only in-frame ones; the method was immunoSEQ multiplex PCR. The sample includes 200,000 to 300,000 clones, approximately 86% of them seen just once. Sequenced material: PBMCs. The source of these receptors is a woman younger than 45 in good health and CMV-seropositive.

On this clone itself: The identical CDR3 is also encoded by other nucleotide sequences in the sample. The CDR3 protein is CASSLRDTQYF. In DNA, the CDR3 is TGTGCCAGCAGCTTGCGTGATACGCAGTATTTT. The rearrangement joins TRBV5-6 to TRBJ2-3; no clear D. CDR3 length: 11 residues. Germline loops: CDR1 SGHDT, CDR2 YYEEEE. Trimming stripped 1 base from V and 6 bases from J, with 3 bases between.

This clone was seen just once. This sequence joins TRBV19 and TRBJ2-7; 9 bases map to TRBD1. From germline, CDR1 is LNHDA and CDR2 SQIVND (reference sequence). The V and J ends lost 3 bases and 7 bases, in that order; junction bases with no gene match: 7. The length of the CDR3 is 14 residues. The CDR3 sequence: CASSIGTGRAEQYF. CDR3 sequence (DNA): TGTGCCAGTAGTATTGGGACAGGGCGGGCGGAGCAGTACTTC. Looking up the rest from reference TRBV19 and TRBJ2-7 gives the full variable domain: DGGITQSPKYLFRKEGQNVTLSCEQNLNHDAMYWYRQDPGQGLRLIYYSQIVNDFQKGDIAEGYSVSREKKESFPLTVTSAQKNPTAFYLCASSIGTGRAEQYFGPGTRLTVT.

The chain couples TRBV21-1 to TRBJ1-4. TRBV21-1 is designated a pseudogene. The CDR3 runs 15 residues. The CDR3 loop reads CASSKERETCEKLFF. CDR3 coding DNA: TGTGCCAGCAGCAAAGAAAGGGAGACGTGCGAAAAACTGTTTTTT.

The rearrangement links TRBV2 to TRBJ2-1; D is unclear. The length of the CDR3 is 12 residues. Germline V gene data show CDR1 as SNHLY and CDR2 as FYNNEI. The germline V and J ends were trimmed by 3 bases and 8 bases, with 8 bases remaining between them. As DNA, the CDR3 is TGTGCCAGCAGTGATAAGCGTTATGAGCAGTTCTTC. It specifies CASSDKRYEQFF.

The chain combines TRBV28 with TRBJ2-7, with 12 bases lining up with TRBD2. CDR1 and CDR2 from the germline V gene are MDHEN and SYDVKM. The junction had 5 bases not matched to a gene; V was cut back by 7 bases and J by 1 base. The CDR3 runs to 15 residues. CDR3 region: CASTPGLAGSYEQYF. The CDR3 DNA reads as TGTGCCAGCACCCCGGGACTAGCGGGTTCCTACGAGCAGTACTTC.

The chain has TRBV6-1 and TRBJ1-1, with 10 bases matching TRBD1. Germline V gives CDR1 MNHNS, CDR2 SASEGT. The CDR3 contains 15 residues. The trim removed 2 bases at V and 6 bases at J, leaving 6 bases unmatched. CDR3 amino acids: CASSEPGQGRAEAFF. CDR3 nucleotide sequence: TGTGCCAGCAGTGAACCGGGACAGGGGCGGGCTGAAGCTTTCTTT.

This chain links TRBV19 with TRBJ2-2; no reliable D call. Trimming removed 3 bases at V and 5 bases at J, with 13 bases between. This CDR3 is 15 amino acids long. Germline-derived CDR1 and CDR2 are LNHDA and SQIVND (reference sequence). The CDR3 DNA reads TGTGCCAGTAGTATGGCGCGGCGTCGAACCGGGGAGCTGTTTTTT. It codes for CASSMARRRTGELFF.

The chain uses TRBV6-6 and TRBJ2-1; D is unclear. The CDR3 consists of 16 residues. Germline V CDR1 and CDR2: MNHNY, SVGAGI (reference sequence). The V end lost 4 bases, the J end lost 7 bases, and 20 bases lay between the germline ends. The CDR3 DNA is TGTGCCAGCAGTTCGCCTAGGTTGGCCCTGACTAATGAGCAGTTCTTC. Its protein is CASSSPRLALTNEQFF.

The gene calls are TRBV6-1 and TRBJ2-2; tentatively, D is TRBD2 (6 bases). V lost 6 bases to trimming and J lost 3 bases, with 14 bases between them. Looked up from germline, CDR1 is MNHNS and CDR2 is SASEGT. The CDR3 runs to 15 residues. The chain's CDR3 is CASRPGLHYTGELFF. CDR3 DNA sequence: TGTGCCAGCAGGCCGGGACTTCACTACACCGGGGAGCTGTTTTTT.

This clone was seen a single time. The rearrangement uses TRBV5-1 and TRBJ1-5, with D maybe TRBD1 (6 bases). This CDR3 is 14 amino acids long. Germline V gives CDR1 SGHRS, CDR2 YFSETQ. Deletions cut 4 bases from V and 7 bases from J, with 15 bases between. The CDR3 reads CASSQDSLGQPQHF. Written as DNA, the CDR3 is TGCGCCAGCAGCCAGGACAGTCTCGGGCAGCCCCAGCATTTT.

This chain joins TRBV5-4 and TRBJ1-2, with D unresolved. CDR1 and CDR2 from the germline V gene are SGHNT and YYREEE (reference sequence). The CDR3 totals 17 residues. Trimming took off 3 bases at V and 2 bases at J, with 20 bases between the two ends. CDR3 residues: CASSSSVGRRVNYGYTF. DNA of the CDR3: TGTGCCAGCAGCTCGTCGGTGGGCAGGAGGGTCAACTATGGCTACACCTTC. Combining the CDR3 with reference TRBV5-4 and TRBJ1-2 gives the whole variable domain ETGVTQSPTHLIKTRGQQVTLRCSSQSGHNTVSWYQQALGQGPQFIFQYYREEENGRGNFPPRFSGLQFPNYSSELNVNALELDDSALYLCASSSSVGRRVNYGYTFGSGTRLTVV.

This clone was seen once. This chain connects TRBV14 to TRBJ2-5; D ambiguous. The CDR3 loop spans 11 amino acids. CDR1 SGHDN and CDR2 FVKESK come from the germline V gene. Trimming took off 3 bases at V and 4 bases at J, with 3 bases between the two ends. Here the CDR3 reads CASSHRETQYF. CDR3 DNA: TGTGCCAGCAGCCACAGAGAGACCCAGTACTTC.

This clone was found a few times. Germline is not matched at one junction end, which may reflect a read error. The chain joins TRBV15 to TRBJ1-1, with 8 nucleotides matching TRBD1. The germline CDR1 and CDR2 sequences are LNHNV and YYDKDF (reference sequence). The CDR3 is 13 residues long. CDR3 DNA: TGTGCCATCAGCCTGGACAGGGCAGGTGAAGCTTTCTTT. The encoded protein is CAISLDRAGEAFF.

This clone occurred once. The V gene is TRBV18, the J gene TRBJ1-5, with 7 bases identical to TRBD1. The CDR3 totals 14 residues. Germline CDR1 is KGHSH and CDR2 is LQKENI. The V segment lost 4 bases and the J segment 6 bases; nucleotides outside the gene matches: 6. The CDR3 sequence is CASSLDRVSQPQHF. The CDR3 DNA is TGTGCCAGCTCACTAGACAGGGTATCTCAGCCCCAGCATTTT.

The chain couples TRBV30 to TRBJ2-2; tentatively, D is TRBD2 (6 bases). V was pared by 2 bases and J by 5 bases, with 15 bases between. Germline V gene sequence: CDR1 GTSNPN, CDR2 SVGIG (reference sequence). The CDR3 has 15 residues. In DNA, the CDR3 is TGTGCCTGGAGTTGGGGGAGGATATGGACCGGGGAGCTGTTTTTT. Residues: CAWSWGRIWTGELFF.

The chain employs TRBV30 and TRBJ1-5; D is ambiguous. Trimming shortened V by 0 bases and J by 7 bases, and 7 bases separated the two germline ends. The CDR3 contains 12 residues. Germline CDR1 and CDR2: GTSNPN and SVGIG (reference sequence). The CDR3 nucleotides are TGTGCCTGGAGTGTATCCAGGCAGCCCCAGCATTTT. Translation: CAWSVSRQPQHF.

The chain has TRBV6-5 and TRBJ2-7, with D perhaps TRBD1 (5 bases). This CDR3 comprises 14 residues. Germline assignment: CDR1 MNHEY and CDR2 SVGAGI. Trimming stripped 2 bases from V and 0 bases from J, with 8 bases between. In nucleotides, the CDR3 is TGTGCCAGCAGTTACGGGGCCACCTCCTACGAGCAGTACTTC. Protein: CASSYGATSYEQYF.

The chain carries TRBV6-4 and TRBJ2-3, with D perhaps matching TRBD2 (6 bases). Trimming took 0 bases from V and 0 from J, leaving 10 bases between them. Germline V gives CDR1 MRHNA, CDR2 SNTAGT. The CDR3 has 16 amino acids. As DNA, the CDR3 is TGTGCCAGCAGTGACTCCAGTAGCGGAAGCACAGATACGCAGTATTTT. This gives the protein CASSDSSSGSTDTQYF.

The chain employs TRBV5-1 and TRBJ2-6, with 7 bases identical to TRBD1. The J segment lost 2 bases and the V segment lost 4 bases, leaving 6 bases of the junction unmatched. Germline CDR1 SGHRS, CDR2 YFSETQ. CDR3 length: 16 residues. The CDR3, as DNA: TGCGCCAGCAGCCAAAACAGGGGCGCTGGGGCCAACGTCCTGACTTTC. Protein product: CASSQNRGAGANVLTF.

V gene TRBV7-9 combines with J gene TRBJ2-5, with 9 bases fitting TRBD2. Per germline, CDR1 SEHNR and CDR2 FQNEAQ (reference sequence). The CDR3 length is 17 residues. V lost 2 bases and J lost 3; bases outside the gene matches: 10. CDR3 DNA sequence: TGTGCCAGCAGCTTATACGAGGGACTAGCCGATAAAGAGACCCAGTACTTC. It is translated as CASSLYEGLADKETQYF.

The J gene is TRBJ2-3, the V gene TRBV15; 7 bases match TRBD2. The germline V gene encodes CDR1 LNHNV and CDR2 YYDKDF (reference sequence). J lost 2 bases, V lost 1 base, and 6 bases had no gene match. The CDR3 loop spans 16 amino acids. The CDR3 bases are TGTGCCACCAGCAGAGGGCTAGCGGCAGACACAGATACGCAGTATTTT. This encodes CATSRGLAADTDTQYF.

This chain connects TRBV5-1 to TRBJ1-4; D is possibly TRBD1 (5 bases). This CDR3 is built from 14 residues. With 4 bases removed from V and 1 base from J, the gap between germline ends came to 8 bases. Germline V lookup: CDR1 SGHRS, CDR2 YFSETQ. The CDR3 region is CASSGDRTNEKLFF. The CDR3 bases are TGCGCCAGCAGCGGAGACAGAACTAATGAAAAACTGTTTTTT.

This clone was seen once. This chain links TRBV2 with TRBJ2-7, with 12 nucleotides matching TRBD2. The CDR3 spans 15 residues. After removal of 6 bases from V and 6 bases from J, the junction contained 9 bases not matched to a gene. Germline CDR1 is SNHLY and CDR2 is FYNNEI. The CDR3 DNA sequence: TGTGCCAGCAGAAGACTAGCGGGAGTGCTGGGCGAGCAGTACTTC. Its protein product is CASRRLAGVLGEQYF.